The 14 T cell receptor beta chains below all came from one sample that was sequenced in a study of long-term antiretroviral therapy in people with HIV. Survey-level immunoSEQ v3.0 assays were run. Using immunoSEQ multiplex PCR, the repertoire was profiled, and TCRdb retains in-frame clones only, with some absent. The sample includes approximately 17,000 clones, more than 70% of them seen just once. The sample here was unsorted PBMCs, taken 0.1 years before starting antiretroviral therapy. The origin of the receptors is a man aged 18 to 29 with HIV.

This clone occurred a few times. V usage is TRBV10-1 and J usage is TRBJ2-7, with D possibly being TRBD1 (5 bases). The CDR3 length is 15 residues. V lost 2 bases, J lost 3 bases, and 14 bases lay in between. CDR1 WNHNN and CDR2 SYGVQD come from the germline V gene (reference sequence). As DNA, the CDR3 is TGCGCCAGCAGTGAGGGCAGGGCCGGAATCTACGAGCAGTACTTC. It yields the protein CASSEGRAGIYEQYF.

This CDR3 is CASSQDRGWYTEAFF. Here the CDR3 DNA reads TGCGCCAGCAGCCAAGACCGCGGGTGGTACACTGAAGCTTTCTTT. The chain joins TRBV4-3 to TRBJ1-1; D call uncertain. The V gene lost 0 bases and the J gene lost 3 bases, with 11 bases spanning the gap. Germline V gene sequence: CDR1 LGHNA, CDR2 YSLEER. The CDR3 consists of 15 residues.

The rearrangement uses TRBV19 and TRBJ1-1, with D uncertain. With 7 bases removed from V and 1 base from J, the gap between germline ends came to 10 bases. Germline CDR1 reads LNHDA; CDR2 reads SQIVND (reference sequence). The CDR3 has 13 residues. CDR3 sequence: CASKREGNTEAFF. For the CDR3, the DNA is TGTGCCAGTAAGCGAGAGGGGAACACTGAAGCTTTCTTT. The full variable domain, completed using reference TRBV19 and TRBJ1-1, is DGGITQSPKYLFRKEGQNVTLSCEQNLNHDAMYWYRQDPGQGLRLIYYSQIVNDFQKGDIAEGYSVSREKKESFPLTVTSAQKNPTAFYLCASKREGNTEAFFGQGTRLTVV.

This rearrangement joins TRBV9 to TRBJ2-7; D unclear. The length of the CDR3 is 16 residues. Germline V gene sequence: CDR1 SGDLS, CDR2 YYNGEE. V lost 0 bases, J lost 1 base, and 14 bases lay in between. Written as DNA, the CDR3 is TGTGCCAGCAGCGTAGGCCCGCAGGTTGGTTCCTACGAGCAGTACTTC. This gives the protein CASSVGPQVGSYEQYF.

The genes are TRBV11-2 and TRBJ1-1, with a weak D call TRBD1 (6 bases). Germline V gene sequence: CDR1 SGHAT, CDR2 FQNNGV. The CDR3 spans 15 residues. Trimming pared 1 base from V and 5 bases from J, leaving 14 bases between. CDR3 in amino acids: CASSLVGGGGTEAFF. The CDR3 DNA reads TGTGCCAGCAGCTTAGTGGGGGGCGGTGGAACTGAAGCTTTCTTT.

The V call is TRBV5-6, the J call TRBJ1-3; D might be TRBD1 (6 bases). Germline V CDR1 and CDR2: SGHDT, YYEEEE. Trimming took 1 base from V and 1 from J, leaving 9 bases between them. This CDR3 has 15 amino acids. The DNA of the CDR3 is TGTGCCAGCAGCTTGCTACAGGGATCTGGAAACACCATATATTTT. It is translated as CASSLLQGSGNTIYF.

This clone is deemed large. The V call is TRBV28, the J call TRBJ2-1, with 12 bases that match TRBD2. CDR3 size: 17 residues. CDR1 is MDHEN and CDR2 is SYDVKM in the germline V gene. The junction had 9 bases not matched to a gene; V was cut back by 6 bases and J by 3 bases. The CDR3: CASRGLTSGGYYNEQFF. The CDR3 DNA reads TGTGCCAGCAGGGGACTGACTAGCGGGGGATACTACAATGAGCAGTTCTTC.

Only one count was recorded for this clone. The V gene is TRBV4-2, the J gene TRBJ2-7; TRBD2 aligns across 7 bases. The CDR3 covers 16 residues. Germline trimming cut 3 bases from V and 3 bases from J; bases unmatched to any gene: 11. Per germline, CDR1 LGHNA and CDR2 YNFKEQ. The CDR3 bases are TGTGCCAGCAGCCAGGGAGGGGCGAGCGCGCGCTACGAGCAGTACTTC. Its translation: CASSQGGASARYEQYF.

This chain joins TRBV7-9 and TRBJ2-3; 11 positions match TRBD2. The germline V gene encodes CDR1 SEHNR and CDR2 FQNEAQ (reference sequence). Trimming removed 5 bases from V and 4 bases from J; junction bases left unmatched: 8. The CDR3 consists of 16 residues. CDR3 bases: TGTGCCAGCAGCCCGTCCCTAGCGGGGGGTTCAGATACGCAGTATTTT. Translation: CASSPSLAGGSDTQYF.

The chain is built from TRBV2 and TRBJ2-1; no firm D call. V was clipped by 5 bases and J by 1 base, with 9 bases between them. This CDR3 is built from 14 residues. Germline values: CDR1 SNHLY, CDR2 FYNNEI. CDR3 residues: CASSSWDSYNEQFF. As DNA, the CDR3 is TGTGCCAGCAGTAGTTGGGATTCCTACAATGAGCAGTTCTTC.

The chain employs TRBV7-8 and TRBJ2-2, with D uncertain. The CDR3 covers 15 residues. V lost 5 bases, J lost 4 bases, and 14 bases lay in between. The germline CDR1 and CDR2 sequences are SGHVS and FQNEAQ. CDR3 protein: CASSPTRPSTGELFF. As DNA, the CDR3 is TGTGCCAGCAGCCCAACCCGTCCGTCCACCGGGGAGCTGTTTTTT.

The chain carries TRBV30 and TRBJ1-1; tentative D call: TRBD1 (5 bases). Trimming shortened V by 5 bases and J by 1 base, and 11 bases separated the two germline ends. In germline, CDR1 is GTSNPN, CDR2 SVGIG (reference sequence). The CDR3 consists of 13 residues. DNA for the CDR3: TGTGCCTGGGACAGAGCATCGAACACTGAAGCTTTCTTT. It specifies CAWDRASNTEAFF.

This clone was recorded a few times. The V and J genes are TRBV5-1 and TRBJ2-3, with 10 bases aligning to TRBD2. The CDR3 runs to 16 residues. V was clipped by 0 bases and J by 4 bases; unmatched bases: 5. Germline V gene lookup returns CDR1 SGHRS and CDR2 YFSETQ. CDR3 coding DNA: TGCGCCAGCAGCTTGGCCCTAGCGGGAGAACCAGATACGCAGTATTTT. Its translation is CASSLALAGEPDTQYF. The variable domain in full, with the rest retrieved from reference TRBV5-1 and TRBJ2-3, is KAGVTQTPRYLIKTRGQQVTLSCSPISGHRSVSWYQQTPGQGLQFLFEYFSETQRNKGNFPGRFSGRQFSNSRSEMNVSTLELGDSALYLCASSLALAGEPDTQYFGPGTRLTVL.

This sequence joins TRBV4-2 and TRBJ2-7, with no clear D. Trimming shortened V by 1 base and J by 5 bases, and 3 bases separated the two germline ends. This CDR3 contains 11 residues. Germline V gene data show CDR1 as LGHNA and CDR2 as YNFKEQ. CDR3 residues: CASSQGDEQYF. CDR3 in DNA: TGTGCCAGCAGCCAAGGGGACGAGCAGTACTTC.